The clone carrying this T cell receptor (beta chain) turned up a few times. The data were taken from a study of T cell repertoires in cytomegalovirus infection. TCRdb redid the calling of the reads with MiXCR, one entry per CDR3 protein. The table lists approximately 130,000 distinct CDR3 sequences, more than 7% of them singletons. V lost 4 bases and J lost 9, with 22 bases in between. In germline, CDR1 is DFQATT, CDR2 SNEGSKA (reference sequence). CDR3 length: 15 residues. This rearrangement joins TRBV20-1 to TRBJ2-1, with D possibly called TRBD1 or TRBD2 (5 bases each). This TCR was recovered from a human donor in good health (CMV status not recorded). Some clones in this sample may be carry-over from other donors' samples. Source material: PBMCs. In DNA form, the CDR3 reads TGCAGTGCTAACTCAGAGAGGGGCCTACAAACTGAGCAGTTCTTC. It translates to CSANSERGLQTEQFF.